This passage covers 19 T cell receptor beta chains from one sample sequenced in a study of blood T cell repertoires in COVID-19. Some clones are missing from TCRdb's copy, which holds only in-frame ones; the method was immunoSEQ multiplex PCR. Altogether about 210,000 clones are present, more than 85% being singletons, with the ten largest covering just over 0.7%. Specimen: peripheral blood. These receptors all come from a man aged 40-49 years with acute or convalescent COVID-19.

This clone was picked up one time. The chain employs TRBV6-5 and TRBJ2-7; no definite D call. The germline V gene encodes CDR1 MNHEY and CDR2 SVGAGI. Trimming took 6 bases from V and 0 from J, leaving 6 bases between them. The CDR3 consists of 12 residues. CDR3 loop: CASRRSSYEQYF. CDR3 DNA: TGTGCCAGCAGGCGGAGCTCCTACGAGCAGTACTTC.

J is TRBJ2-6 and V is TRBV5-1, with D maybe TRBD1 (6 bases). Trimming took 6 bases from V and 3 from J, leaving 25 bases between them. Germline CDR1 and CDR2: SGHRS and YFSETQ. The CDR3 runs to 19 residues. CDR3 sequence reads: CASNHEQGFVVSGANVLTF. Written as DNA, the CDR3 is TGCGCCAGCAACCATGAACAGGGTTTTGTGGTCAGTGGGGCCAACGTCCTGACTTTC.

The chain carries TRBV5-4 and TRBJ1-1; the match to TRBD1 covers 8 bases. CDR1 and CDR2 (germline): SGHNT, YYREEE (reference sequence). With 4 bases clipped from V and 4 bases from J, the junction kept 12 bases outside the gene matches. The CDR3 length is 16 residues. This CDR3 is CASSTSTGTGGTEAFF. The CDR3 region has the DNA TGTGCCAGCAGCACATCTACCGGGACAGGTGGCACTGAAGCTTTCTTT.

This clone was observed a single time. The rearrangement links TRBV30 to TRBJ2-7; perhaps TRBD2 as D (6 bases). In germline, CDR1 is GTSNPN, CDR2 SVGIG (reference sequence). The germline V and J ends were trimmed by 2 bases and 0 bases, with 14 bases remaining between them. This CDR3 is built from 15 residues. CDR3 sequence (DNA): TGTGCCTGGAGTATGGGGGGACTGATCTCCTACGAGCAGTACTTC. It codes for CAWSMGGLISYEQYF.

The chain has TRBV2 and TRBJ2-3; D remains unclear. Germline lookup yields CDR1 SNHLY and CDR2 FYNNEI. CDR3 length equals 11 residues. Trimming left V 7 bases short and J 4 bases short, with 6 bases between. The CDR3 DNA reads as TGTGCCAGCATCAGGTCAGATACGCAGTATTTT. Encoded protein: CASIRSDTQYF.

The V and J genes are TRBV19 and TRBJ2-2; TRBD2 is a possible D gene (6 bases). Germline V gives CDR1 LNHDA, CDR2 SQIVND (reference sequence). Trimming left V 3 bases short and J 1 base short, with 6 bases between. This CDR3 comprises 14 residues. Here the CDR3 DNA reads TGTGCCAGTAGTATCGGGAGGAACACCGGGGAGCTGTTTTTT. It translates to CASSIGRNTGELFF.

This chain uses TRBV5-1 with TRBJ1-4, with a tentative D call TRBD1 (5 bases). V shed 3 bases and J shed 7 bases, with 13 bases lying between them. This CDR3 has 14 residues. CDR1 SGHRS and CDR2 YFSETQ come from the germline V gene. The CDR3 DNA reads TGCGCCAGCAGCTCCCACGGGAGGGGTGAAAAACTGTTTTTT. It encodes CASSSHGRGEKLFF.

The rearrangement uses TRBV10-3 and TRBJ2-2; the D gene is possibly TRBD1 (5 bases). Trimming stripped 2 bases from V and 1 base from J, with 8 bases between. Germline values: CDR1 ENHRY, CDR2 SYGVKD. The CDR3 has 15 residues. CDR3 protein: CAISERGMNTGELFF. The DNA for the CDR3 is TGTGCCATCAGTGAGAGGGGTATGAACACCGGGGAGCTGTTTTTT.

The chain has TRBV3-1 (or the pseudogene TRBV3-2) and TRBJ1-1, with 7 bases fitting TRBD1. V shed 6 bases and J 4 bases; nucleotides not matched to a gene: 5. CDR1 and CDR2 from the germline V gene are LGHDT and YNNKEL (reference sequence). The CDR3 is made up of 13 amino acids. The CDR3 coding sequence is TGTGCCAGCAGTCGACAGGGCGGCACTGAAGCTTTCTTT. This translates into CASSRQGGTEAFF.

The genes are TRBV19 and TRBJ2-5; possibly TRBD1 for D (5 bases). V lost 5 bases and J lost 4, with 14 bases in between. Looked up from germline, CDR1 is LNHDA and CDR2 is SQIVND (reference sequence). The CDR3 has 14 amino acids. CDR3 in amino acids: CASSGQGVGETQYF. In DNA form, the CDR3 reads TGTGCCAGTAGTGGCCAGGGTGTTGGAGAGACCCAGTACTTC.

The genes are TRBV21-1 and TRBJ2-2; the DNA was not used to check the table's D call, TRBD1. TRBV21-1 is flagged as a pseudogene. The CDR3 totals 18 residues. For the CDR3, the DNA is TGTGCCAGCAGCGCCCCGGACAGGGGGGTTTATTACACCGGGGAGCTGTTTTTT. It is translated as CASSAPDRGVYYTGELFF.

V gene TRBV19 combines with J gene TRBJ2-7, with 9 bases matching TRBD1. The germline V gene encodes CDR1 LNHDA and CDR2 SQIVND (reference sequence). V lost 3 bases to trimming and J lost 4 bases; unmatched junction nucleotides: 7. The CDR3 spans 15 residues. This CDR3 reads CASSMGQGMAYEQYF. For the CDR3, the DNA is TGTGCCAGTAGTATGGGACAGGGAATGGCATACGAGCAGTACTTC.

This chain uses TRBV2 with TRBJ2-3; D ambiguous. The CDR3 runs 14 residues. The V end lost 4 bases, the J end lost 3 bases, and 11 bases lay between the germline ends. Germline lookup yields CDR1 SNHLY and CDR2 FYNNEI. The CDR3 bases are TGTGCCAGCAGTGGCGCGGAATGGACAGATACGCAGTATTTT. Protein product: CASSGAEWTDTQYF.

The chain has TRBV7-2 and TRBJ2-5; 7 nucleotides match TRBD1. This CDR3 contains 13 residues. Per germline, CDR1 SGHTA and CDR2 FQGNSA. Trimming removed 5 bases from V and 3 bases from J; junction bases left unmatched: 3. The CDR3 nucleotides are TGTGCCAGCAGCCCGGGACAGAAAGAGACCCAGTACTTC. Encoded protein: CASSPGQKETQYF.

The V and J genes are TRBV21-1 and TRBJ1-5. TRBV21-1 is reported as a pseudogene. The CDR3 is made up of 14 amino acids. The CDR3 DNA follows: TGTGCCAGCACCTATCCCTGGAGCAATCAGCCCCAGCATTTT. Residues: CASTYPWSNQPQHF.

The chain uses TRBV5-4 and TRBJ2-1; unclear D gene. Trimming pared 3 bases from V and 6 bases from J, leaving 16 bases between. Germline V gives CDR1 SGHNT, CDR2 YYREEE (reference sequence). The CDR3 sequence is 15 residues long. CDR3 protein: CASSSPRSPSNEQFF. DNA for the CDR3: TGTGCCAGCAGCTCACCCCGGTCACCGAGCAATGAGCAGTTCTTC. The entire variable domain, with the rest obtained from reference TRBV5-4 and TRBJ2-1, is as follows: ETGVTQSPTHLIKTRGQQVTLRCSSQSGHNTVSWYQQALGQGPQFIFQYYREEENGRGNFPPRFSGLQFPNYSSELNVNALELDDSALYLCASSSPRSPSNEQFFGPGTRLTVL.

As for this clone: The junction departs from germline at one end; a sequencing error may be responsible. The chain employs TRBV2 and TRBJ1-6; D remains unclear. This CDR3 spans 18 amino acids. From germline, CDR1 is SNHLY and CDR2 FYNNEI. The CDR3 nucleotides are TGTGCCAGCAGCGAAGACCCTCCTCGAGGCTCCTATAATTCACCCCTCCACTTT. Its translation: CASSEDPPRGSYNSPLHF. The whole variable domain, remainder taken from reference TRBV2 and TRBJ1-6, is EPEVTQTPSHQVTQMGQEVILRCVPISNHLYFYWYRQILGQKVEFLVSFYNNEISEKSEIFDDQFSVERPDGSNFTLKIRSTKLEDSAMYFCASSEDPPRGSYNSPLHFGNGTRLTVT.

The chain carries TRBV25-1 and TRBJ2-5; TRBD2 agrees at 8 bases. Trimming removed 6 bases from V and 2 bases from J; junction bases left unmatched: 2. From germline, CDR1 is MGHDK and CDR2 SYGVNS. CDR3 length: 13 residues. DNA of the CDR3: TGTGCCAGCAGGCGGGGGGTTCAAGAGACCCAGTACTTC. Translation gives CASRRGVQETQYF.

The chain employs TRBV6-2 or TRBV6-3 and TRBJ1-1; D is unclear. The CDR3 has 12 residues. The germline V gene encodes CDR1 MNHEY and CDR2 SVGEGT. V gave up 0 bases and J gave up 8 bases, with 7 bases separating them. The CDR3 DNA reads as TGTGCCAGCAGTTACTCGACTGGAGAAGCTTTCTTT. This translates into CASSYSTGEAFF.